The 30 T cell receptor beta chains listed next were all sequenced from one sample in a study of Ad26.COV2.S vaccination and SARS-CoV-2 variants. TCRdb's table, derived via immunoSEQ multiplex PCR, lists solely in-frame clones and lacks some. This sample has some 300,000 clones, with 85% found just once. Treatment denoted: roughly 20 received Ad26.COV2.S at low or high dose, single or two shots; 5 received placebo; per-sample allocation not given. Specimens were obtained on day 63 following the first vaccine or placebo injection. The specimen was peripheral blood, collected in a trial of Ad26.COV2.S vaccine versus placebo. The receptor source for this set is a person aged 18 to 65 who received the Ad26.COV2.S COVID-19 vaccine or a placebo.

The rearrangement uses TRBV5-1 and TRBJ1-3, with 8 bases aligning to TRBD1. Per germline, CDR1 SGHRS and CDR2 YFSETQ. Germline trimming cut 2 bases from V and 0 bases from J; bases unmatched to any gene: 4. The CDR3 loop spans 16 amino acids. CDR3 nucleotide sequence: TGCGCCAGCAGCTTACCAGGACAGGGCTCTGGAAACACCATATATTTT. Translated, it gives CASSLPGQGSGNTIYF. The full variable domain, with the rest looked up from reference TRBV5-1 and TRBJ1-3, is KAGVTQTPRYLIKTRGQQVTLSCSPISGHRSVSWYQQTPGQGLQFLFEYFSETQRNKGNFPGRFSGRQFSNSRSEMNVSTLELGDSALYLCASSLPGQGSGNTIYFGEGSWLTVV.

V usage is TRBV10-3 and J usage is TRBJ2-6; TRBD1 aligns across 9 bases. The CDR3 runs 16 residues. Germline CDR1 reads ENHRY; CDR2 reads SYGVKD. The V gene end was trimmed by 3 bases and the J gene end by 8 bases; junction bases not matched to a gene: 8. CDR3 protein: CAISEPRGQGTNVLTF. CDR3 DNA: TGTGCCATCAGTGAACCTAGGGGACAGGGCACCAACGTCCTGACTTTC.

CDR3 coding DNA: TGCAGTGTGGCAGGGCAAACTGAAGCTTTCTTT. This codes for CSVAGQTEAFF. The chain carries TRBV20-1 and TRBJ1-1; perhaps TRBD1 as D (5 bases). The CDR3 runs 11 residues. The V gene's germline CDR1 is DFQATT and CDR2 SNEGSKA (reference sequence). Trimming removed 7 bases from V and 5 bases from J, with 11 bases in between.

The genes are TRBV2 and TRBJ2-7; 7 nucleotides match TRBD2. Per germline, CDR1 SNHLY and CDR2 FYNNEI. CDR3 size: 14 residues. The V segment lost 7 bases and the J segment 4 bases; nucleotides outside the gene matches: 10. CDR3 DNA: TGTGCCAGCAACGAGGGAGGGTTTTCTTACGAGCAGTACTTC. Its protein product is CASNEGGFSYEQYF.

The CDR3 coding sequence is TGTGCCAGCAGTTACCCCAGGGAACTTGTCAATGAGCAGTTCTTC. Protein: CASSYPRELVNEQFF. The chain carries TRBV6-6 and TRBJ2-1; D is possibly TRBD1 (5 bases). Germline loops: CDR1 MNHNY, CDR2 SVGAGI (reference sequence). V gave up 2 bases and J gave up 6 bases, with 14 bases separating them. This CDR3 has 15 amino acids.

Only a few counts were recorded for this clone. The chain has TRBV6-5 and TRBJ1-5, with 11 bases identical to TRBD1. V was pared by 5 bases and J by 6 bases, with 6 bases of the junction left unmatched. From germline, CDR1 is MNHEY and CDR2 SVGAGI. The CDR3 spans 15 residues. The CDR3: CASSPGTGGSQPQHF. The DNA for the CDR3 is TGTGCCAGCAGTCCCGGGACAGGGGGAAGTCAGCCCCAGCATTTT.

The chain links TRBV7-8 to TRBJ1-5, with D unresolved. The CDR3 spans 12 residues. Trimming pared 0 bases from V and 6 bases from J, leaving 3 bases between. Germline loops: CDR1 SGHVS, CDR2 FQNEAQ. CDR3 bases: TGTGCCAGCAGCTTAGCGGGTCAGCCCCAGCATTTT. It translates to CASSLAGQPQHF.

This clone was counted a few times. This rearrangement joins TRBV7-9 to TRBJ2-1; D is possibly TRBD2 (6 bases). Trimming removed 3 bases at V and 6 bases at J, with 12 bases between. Germline V gene lookup returns CDR1 SEHNR and CDR2 FQNEAQ (reference sequence). CDR3 length: 14 amino acids. The CDR3 bases are TGTGCCAGCAGCTTGGCGGGGTCTGGCAATGAGCAGTTCTTC. It translates to CASSLAGSGNEQFF.

The chain couples TRBV10-3 to TRBJ2-3; 8 nucleotides line up with TRBD2. The CDR3 spans 14 residues. Germline V gene data show CDR1 as ENHRY and CDR2 as SYGVKD. J gave up 0 bases and V 8 bases, and 4 bases lay outside the gene matches. CDR3 residues: CAILGGGSTDTQYF. In nucleotides, the CDR3 is TGTGCCATCCTCGGCGGGGGGAGCACAGATACGCAGTATTTT.

This chain joins TRBV7-2 and TRBJ2-1; the D is unclear. Looked up from germline, CDR1 is SGHTA and CDR2 is FQGNSA. There are 14 residues in the CDR3. V was clipped by 5 bases and J by 11 bases, with 19 bases between them. This CDR3 is CASSRRTRGDQQFF. CDR3 nucleotides: TGTGCCAGCAGCCGCCGGACCCGTGGGGATCAGCAGTTCTTC. Full variable domain (remainder filled in from reference TRBV7-2 and TRBJ2-1): GAGVSQSPSNKVTEKGKDVELRCDPISGHTALYWYRQSLGQGLEFLIYFQGNSAPDKSGLPSDRFSAERTGGSVSTLTIQRTQQEDSAVYLCASSRRTRGDQQFFGPGTRLTVL.

The gene calls are TRBV2 and TRBJ2-7; D possibly corresponds to TRBD1 (6 bases). Germline CDR1 SNHLY, CDR2 FYNNEI. The V gene lost 6 bases and the J gene lost 0 bases, with 9 bases spanning the gap. The CDR3 loop spans 13 amino acids. For the CDR3, the DNA is TGTGCCAGCAGCAAGGACAGCTCCTACGAGCAGTACTTC. This gives the protein CASSKDSSYEQYF.

The chain has TRBV10-3 and TRBJ2-3; D is perhaps TRBD1 (6 bases). The CDR3 is 14 residues long. Between the trimmed V and J ends, which lost 10 bases and 2 bases, there was a span of 16 bases. CDR1 and CDR2 from the germline V gene are ENHRY and SYGVKD. The CDR3 spells CATWSDRNTDTQYF. CDR3 sequence (DNA): TGTGCCACCTGGTCGGACAGAAACACAGATACGCAGTATTTT.

J is TRBJ1-2 and V is TRBV30; weak D call: TRBD1 (5 bases). Looked up from germline, CDR1 is GTSNPN and CDR2 is SVGIG (reference sequence). This CDR3 is built from 13 residues. Trimming removed 4 bases at V and 8 bases at J, with 17 bases between. CDR3: CAWIRRGFRGYTF. In nucleotides, the CDR3 is TGTGCCTGGATAAGGAGGGGTTTTCGGGGCTACACCTTC.

Written as DNA, the CDR3 is TGCGCCAGCAGCGCCACAGGGGGCGCAGGCTATGGCTACACCTTC. This translates into CASSATGGAGYGYTF. This sequence joins TRBV5-1 and TRBJ1-2; 9 positions match TRBD1. With 4 bases clipped from V and 4 bases from J, the junction kept 8 bases outside the gene matches. CDR1 is SGHRS and CDR2 is YFSETQ in the germline V gene. The CDR3 spans 15 residues.

The chain carries TRBV7-2 and TRBJ2-7, with 7 bases aligning to TRBD1. The V and J ends lost 3 bases and 3 bases, in that order; junction bases with no gene match: 5. The CDR3 has 14 amino acids. Germline V gives CDR1 SGHTA, CDR2 FQGNSA. The CDR3 bases are TGTGCCAGCAGCTTCCCCGGGACAGTCTACGAGCAGTACTTC. The encoded protein is CASSFPGTVYEQYF.

This clone was seen only a few times. The sample carries other DNA sequences with the same CDR3. The chain combines TRBV4-1 with TRBJ1-5; D may be TRBD1 (6 bases). Trimming pared 1 base from V and 6 bases from J, leaving 10 bases between. Germline V gene lookup returns CDR1 MGHRA and CDR2 YSYEKL. This CDR3 contains 14 residues. CDR3 protein: CASSQGQGSQPQHF. The CDR3 DNA reads TGCGCCAGCAGCCAAGGGCAGGGGAGTCAGCCCCAGCATTTT.

CDR3 region: CASSPTLTWGTDTQYF. In DNA form, the CDR3 reads TGTGCCAGCAGCCCCACCTTGACATGGGGCACAGATACGCAGTATTTT. The V and J genes are TRBV5-5 and TRBJ2-3; the D is unclear. The germline V and J ends were trimmed by 4 bases and 1 base, with 16 bases remaining between them. This CDR3 is built from 16 residues. Germline CDR1 and CDR2: SGHKS and YYEKEE (reference sequence).

This rearrangement joins TRBV7-9 to TRBJ1-1; 7 nucleotides agree with TRBD1. The CDR3 spans 13 residues. The J segment lost 3 bases and the V segment lost 5 bases, leaving 3 bases of the junction unmatched. In germline, CDR1 is SEHNR, CDR2 FQNEAQ (reference sequence). CDR3 amino acids: CASSHGQDTEAFF. The CDR3 coding sequence is TGTGCCAGCAGCCACGGACAGGACACTGAAGCTTTCTTT.

The chain recombines TRBV19 with TRBJ2-6; D is undetermined. This CDR3 has 16 residues. The germline CDR1 and CDR2 sequences are LNHDA and SQIVND (reference sequence). Between the trimmed V and J ends, which lost 5 bases and 0 bases, there was a span of 11 bases. The CDR3 DNA reads as TGTGCCAGTAGTTCTAGGCGGTACTCTGGGGCCAACGTCCTGACTTTC. Amino acid sequence: CASSSRRYSGANVLTF.

This clone came up a few times. V gene TRBV5-1 combines with J gene TRBJ2-1, with 9 bases lining up with TRBD2. The CDR3 is made up of 19 amino acids. Germline-derived CDR1 and CDR2 are SGHRS and YFSETQ. V shed 5 bases and J 0 bases; nucleotides not matched to a gene: 15. The CDR3 reads CASSPRMSGGTTSYNEQFF. Written as DNA, the CDR3 is TGCGCCAGCAGTCCAAGAATGAGCGGGGGGACAACCTCCTACAATGAGCAGTTCTTC.

This clone appeared once. The rearrangement links TRBV7-8 to TRBJ1-5, with 7 bases identical to TRBD1. The V gene's germline CDR1 is SGHVS and CDR2 FQNEAQ. V was clipped by 3 bases and J by 4 bases; unmatched bases: 6. The CDR3 consists of 15 residues. The CDR3 is CASSFAGGRNQPQHF. The CDR3 coding sequence is TGTGCCAGCAGCTTCGCAGGGGGTCGAAATCAGCCCCAGCATTTT.

The chain joins TRBV11-2 to TRBJ2-7; 9 bases align to TRBD1. The CDR3 is 15 amino acids. Trimming took 4 bases from V and 3 from J; bases not matched to a gene: 7. Per the germline V gene, CDR1 is SGHAT and CDR2 is FQNNGV. This CDR3 is CASSSRDRELYEQYF. CDR3 DNA: TGTGCCAGCAGCTCCCGGGACAGGGAACTCTACGAGCAGTACTTC.

V gene TRBV29-1 combines with J gene TRBJ2-5; D is perhaps TRBD1 (6 bases). The CDR3 length is 13 residues. Germline assignment: CDR1 SQVTM and CDR2 ANQGSEA. Trimming removed 7 bases at V and 3 bases at J, with 15 bases between. Here the CDR3 DNA reads TGCAGCGGTCTTCGACAGGAGAAAGAGACCCAGTACTTC. Translation: CSGLRQEKETQYF.

Of note for this clone: A much larger clone differs by one base, so this may be a read error. The chain is built from TRBV11-2 and TRBJ2-5; 9 bases map to TRBD1. V trimming: 5 bases; J trimming: 3 bases; junction bases outside the gene matches: 1. The CDR3 extends over 13 amino acids. Germline V gene sequence: CDR1 SGHAT, CDR2 FQNNGV. The CDR3 here is CASSRDREETQYF. The DNA for the CDR3 is TGTGCCAGCAGCCGGGACAGGGAAGAGACCCAGTACTTC.

This clone was counted once. The chain joins TRBV4-1 to TRBJ2-5, with no clear D. This CDR3 region has 13 residues. V was cut by 1 base and J by 5 bases, with 8 bases left in between. The V gene's germline CDR1 is MGHRA and CDR2 YSYEKL. CDR3 nucleotide sequence: TGCGCCAGCAGCCAAGGACTGGGTGAGACCCAGTACTTC. This translates into CASSQGLGETQYF.

The chain carries TRBV5-1 and TRBJ2-2; no definite D call. Between the trimmed V and J ends, which lost 3 bases and 6 bases, there was a span of 21 bases. Looked up from germline, CDR1 is SGHRS and CDR2 is YFSETQ. The CDR3 runs to 17 residues. The CDR3 DNA reads as TGCGCCAGCAGCTCCTCCCTACTTGTCGCGATCCCCGGGGAGCTGTTTTTT. As protein: CASSSSLLVAIPGELFF.

The gene calls are TRBV7-9 and TRBJ2-3; D call uncertain. Trimming stripped 0 bases from V and 4 bases from J, with 11 bases between. Germline CDR1 reads SEHNR; CDR2 reads FQNEAQ (reference sequence). The CDR3 has 15 residues. The CDR3 sequence is CASSLAQWTADTQYF. The CDR3, as DNA: TGTGCCAGCAGCTTAGCGCAATGGACCGCAGATACGCAGTATTTT. The full variable domain, rest sourced from reference TRBV7-9 and TRBJ2-3, is DTGVSQNPRHKITKRGQNVTFRCDPISEHNRLYWYRQTLGQGPEFLTYFQNEAQLEKSRLLSDRFSAERPKGSFSTLEIQRTEQGDSAMYLCASSLAQWTADTQYFGPGTRLTVL.

The gene calls are TRBV30 and TRBJ1-1; D gene ambiguous. The CDR3 spans 12 residues. V was pared by 0 bases and J by 5 bases, with 7 bases between. CDR1 GTSNPN and CDR2 SVGIG come from the germline V gene (reference sequence). The CDR3 spells CAWSVTGTEAFF. The CDR3 DNA reads as TGTGCCTGGAGTGTAACGGGGACTGAAGCTTTCTTT.

This sequence joins TRBV30 and TRBJ1-5, with D tentatively TRBD1 (6 bases). The V gene's germline CDR1 is GTSNPN and CDR2 SVGIG (reference sequence). This CDR3 has 13 residues. The V and J ends lost 0 bases and 5 bases respectively, with 8 bases between them. The CDR3 here is CAWSVSGDQPQHF. The CDR3 region has the DNA TGTGCCTGGAGTGTCTCAGGGGATCAGCCCCAGCATTTT.

This chain uses TRBV6-6 with TRBJ1-5; no reliable D call. The CDR3 extends over 14 amino acids. Germline values: CDR1 MNHNY, CDR2 SVGAGI (reference sequence). The germline V and J ends were trimmed by 0 bases and 5 bases, with 8 bases remaining between them. The DNA of the CDR3 is TGTGCCAGCAGTTACTCTGGCGGAGATCAGCCCCAGCATTTT. Its protein is CASSYSGGDQPQHF.